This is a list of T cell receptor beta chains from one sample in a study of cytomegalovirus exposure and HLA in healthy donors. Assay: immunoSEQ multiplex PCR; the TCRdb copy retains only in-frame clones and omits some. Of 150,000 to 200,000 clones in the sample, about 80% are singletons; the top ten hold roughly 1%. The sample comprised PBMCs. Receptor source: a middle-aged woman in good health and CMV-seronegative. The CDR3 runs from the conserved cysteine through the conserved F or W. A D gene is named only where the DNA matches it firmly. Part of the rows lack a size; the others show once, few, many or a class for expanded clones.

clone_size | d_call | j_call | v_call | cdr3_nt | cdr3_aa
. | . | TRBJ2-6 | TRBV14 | TGTGCCAGCAGCCAAGGGGCCTCTGGGGCCAACGTCCTGACTTTC | CASSQGASGANVLTF
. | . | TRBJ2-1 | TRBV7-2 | TGTGCCAGCAGCTCGTCAACCGGGACATCATCCTACAATGAGCAGTTCTTC | CASSSSTGTSSYNEQFF
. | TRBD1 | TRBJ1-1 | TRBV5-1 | TGCGCCAGCAGCCTGGAGACAGGGGCGAACACTGAAGCTTTCTTT | CASSLETGANTEAFF
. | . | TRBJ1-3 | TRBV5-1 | TGCGCCAGCAGCTTGAACCAACCGGGAGGAAACACCATATATTTT | CASSLNQPGGNTIYF
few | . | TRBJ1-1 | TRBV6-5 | TGTGCCAGCAGTTACTCGAGTAGAACTGAAGCTTTCTTT | CASSYSSRTEAFF
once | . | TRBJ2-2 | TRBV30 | TGTGCCTGGAGTCGCAGCGAGACCGGGGAGCTGTTTTTT | CAWSRSETGELFF
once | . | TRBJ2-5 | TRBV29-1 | TGCAGCGTTGGAAGGGGAGGAGAGACCCAGTACTTC | CSVGRGGETQYF
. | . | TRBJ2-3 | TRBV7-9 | TGTGCCAGCAGCTTAGGACTTACAGATACGCAGTATTTT | CASSLGLTDTQYF
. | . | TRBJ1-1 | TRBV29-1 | TGCAGCGTGACACCTGACACTGAAGCTTTCTTT | CSVTPDTEAFF
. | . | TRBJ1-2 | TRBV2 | TGTGCCAGCAGGTGGGGGGGCTATGGCTACACCTTC | CASRWGGYGYTF
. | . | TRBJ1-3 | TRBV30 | TGTGCCTGGAGGGAGTCTGGAAACACCATATATTTT | CAWRESGNTIYF
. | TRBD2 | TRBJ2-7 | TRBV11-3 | TGTGCCAGCAGCTTACGGACTAGCAGTTGGTCCGAGCAGTACTTC | CASSLRTSSWSEQYF
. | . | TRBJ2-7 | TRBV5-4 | TGTGCCAGCAGCTTAGCCGGGACAATCCCCTACGAGCAGTACTTC | CASSLAGTIPYEQYF
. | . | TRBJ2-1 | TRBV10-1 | TGCGCCAGCGACAGCGGGCCCTACAATGAGCAGTTCTTC | CASDSGPYNEQFF
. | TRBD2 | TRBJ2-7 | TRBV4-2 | TGTGCCAGCAGCCAAGGGCTAGCGGGTAATCCCTACGAGCAGTACTTC | CASSQGLAGNPYEQYF
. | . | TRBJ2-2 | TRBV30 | TGTGCCTGGAGACTCGGGACTTCGCCAGGGGAGCTGTTTTTT | CAWRLGTSPGELFF
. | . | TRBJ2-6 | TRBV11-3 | TGTGCCAGCAGCCCTAGCGATGGGGCCAACGTCCTGACTTTC | CASSPSDGANVLTF
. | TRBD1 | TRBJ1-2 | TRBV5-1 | TGCGCCAGCCGCACCCCGGGACAGGGACATGGCTACACCTTC | CASRTPGQGHGYTF
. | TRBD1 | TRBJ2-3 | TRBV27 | TGTGCCAGCAAACCTCGGACAGGGGCAGATACGCAGTATTTT | CASKPRTGADTQYF
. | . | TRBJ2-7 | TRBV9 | TGTGCCAGCAGCGTTGAGGGAGGAGGGGGCAATACCTACGAGCAGTACTTC | CASSVEGGGGNTYEQYF
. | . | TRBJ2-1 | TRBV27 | TGTGCCAGCGGGACTTACTACAATGAGCAGTTCTTC | CASGTYYNEQFF
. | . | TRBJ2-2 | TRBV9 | TGTGCCAGCAGCGTAGCGTTAGATGGGAGTTGGCTGTTTTTT | CASSVALDGSWLFF
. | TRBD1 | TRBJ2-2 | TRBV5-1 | TGCGCCAGCAGCTTGGGAAACACAGGGGGCCTTACCGGGGAGCTGTTTTTT | CASSLGNTGGLTGELFF
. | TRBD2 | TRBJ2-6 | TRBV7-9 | TGTGCCAGCAGCTTAGCTAGCGGGAGCTCTGGGGCCAACGTCCTGACTTTC | CASSLASGSSGANVLTF
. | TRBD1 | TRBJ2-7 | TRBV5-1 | TGCGCCAGCAGCTTGAAGGGACAGCCTTACGAGCAGTACTTC | CASSLKGQPYEQYF
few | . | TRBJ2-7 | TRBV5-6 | TGTGCCAGCAGCTTTTGGGCCCGGTCCTACGAGCAGTACTTC | CASSFWARSYEQYF
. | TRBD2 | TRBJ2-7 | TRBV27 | TGTGCCAGCAGAAGACTAGCCTCCAACAGGGAGCAGTACTTC | CASRRLASNREQYF
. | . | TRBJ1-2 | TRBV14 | TGTGCCAGCAGCCAAGTGGGCAGCTATGGCTACACCTTC | CASSQVGSYGYTF
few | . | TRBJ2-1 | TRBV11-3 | TGTGCCAGCAGCTTAGGACGGGGGACGGCGCAGTTCTTC | CASSLGRGTAQFF
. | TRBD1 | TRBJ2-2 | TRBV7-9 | TGTGCCAGCAGCCAGGGGGCGAGGGAAACCGGGGAGCTGTTTTTT | CASSQGARETGELFF
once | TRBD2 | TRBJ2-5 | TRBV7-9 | TGTGCCAGCAGCACTGGACTAGCGGGAGAAGAGACCCAGTACTTC | CASSTGLAGEETQYF
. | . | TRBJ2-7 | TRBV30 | TGTGCCTGGGCGGCAAGCTCCTACGAGCAGTACTTC | CAWAASSYEQYF
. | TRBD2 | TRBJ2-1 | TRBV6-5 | TGTGCCAGCACTCGGGGTAGCGGGAGATATGGTGAGCAGTTCTTC | CASTRGSGRYGEQFF
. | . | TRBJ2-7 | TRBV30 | TGTGCCTGGGGTGGGAGTGCTTACGAGCAGTACTTC | CAWGGSAYEQYF
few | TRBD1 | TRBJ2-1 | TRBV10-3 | TGTGCCATCAGTGAGTCGAGACGACAGGGACCTAATGAGCAGTTCTTC | CAISESRRQGPNEQFF
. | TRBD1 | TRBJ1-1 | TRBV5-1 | TGCGCCAGCAGCTCTGGACAGGGATTATACACTGAAGCTTTCTTT | CASSSGQGLYTEAFF
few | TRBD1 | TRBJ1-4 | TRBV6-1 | TGTGCCAGCAGTAAGGGGGCTGGGTACGAAAAACTGTTTTTT | CASSKGAGYEKLFF
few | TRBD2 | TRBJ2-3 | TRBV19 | TGTGCCAGTTCGGGAGGGACGGGAGGAGGCACAGATACGCAGTATTTT | CASSGGTGGGTDTQYF
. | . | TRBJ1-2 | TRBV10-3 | TGTGCCATCAATGGAGGTCGCGGCTACACCTTC | CAINGGRGYTF
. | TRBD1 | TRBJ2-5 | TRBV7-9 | TGTGCCAGCAGCTCGGGACAGGGGGCGATCATGGGTGGGGAGACCCAGTACTTC | CASSSGQGAIMGGETQYF
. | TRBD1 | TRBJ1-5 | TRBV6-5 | TGTGCCAGCAGCACCACAGGGGATCAGCCCCAGCATTTT | CASSTTGDQPQHF
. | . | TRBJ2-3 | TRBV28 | TGTGCCAGTTCGTCGGGGCTGGGGACTAGCACAGATACGCAGTATTTT | CASSSGLGTSTDTQYF
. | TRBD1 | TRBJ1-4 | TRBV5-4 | TGTGCCAGCAGCGGCGGACAGGGGGCCTTGGTAGAAAAACTGTTTTTT | CASSGGQGALVEKLFF
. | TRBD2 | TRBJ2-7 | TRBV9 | TGTGCCAGCAGCGTATATCCTAGCGGGAGTATAAGCGAGCAGTACTTC | CASSVYPSGSISEQYF
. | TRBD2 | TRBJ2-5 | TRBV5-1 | TGCGCCAGCAGCTTGGCGGTAGCGGGAGGGCCGGGGCAAGAGACCCAGTACTTC | CASSLAVAGGPGQETQYF
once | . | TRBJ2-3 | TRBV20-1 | TGCAGTGTCCCGTCAGATACGCAGTATTTT | CSVPSDTQYF
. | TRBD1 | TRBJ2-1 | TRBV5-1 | TGCGCCAGCAGCTCAGGACAGGGCCACAATGAGCAGTTCTTC | CASSSGQGHNEQFF
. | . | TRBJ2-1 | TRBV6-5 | TGTGCCACGGAGGGGGGGCGGGATGAGCAGTTCTTC | CATEGGRDEQFF
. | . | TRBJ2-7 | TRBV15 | TGTGCCACCAGCAGGGGGGGAAGCGCCTACGAGCAGTACTTC | CATSRGGSAYEQYF
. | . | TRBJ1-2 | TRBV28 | TGTGCCAGCAGTTTATCAGGGGATGGCTACACCTTC | CASSLSGDGYTF
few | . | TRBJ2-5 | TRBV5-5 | TGTGCCAGCAGCTTGGGAGGGAAGGAGACCCAGTACTTC | CASSLGGKETQYF
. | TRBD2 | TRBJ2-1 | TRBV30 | TGTGCCTGGAGTGTAAGACTAGCGGGAGCTCAGGGCAATGAGCAGTTCTTC | CAWSVRLAGAQGNEQFF
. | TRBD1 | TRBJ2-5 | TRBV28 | TGTGCCAGCAGTTTAGCCACAGGGGCGGCGGCCCAGTACTTC | CASSLATGAAAQYF
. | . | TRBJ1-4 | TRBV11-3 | TGTGCCAGCAGCAAAACCCAGGGGCGGCCTGAAAAACTGTTTTTT | CASSKTQGRPEKLFF
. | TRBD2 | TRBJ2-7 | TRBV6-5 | TGTGCCAGCAATCGGGATAGTAGCGGGGGCGAGCAGTACTTC | CASNRDSSGGEQYF
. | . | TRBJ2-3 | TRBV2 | TGTGCCAGCAGTTGGACAACGGGCACAGATACGCAGTATTTT | CASSWTTGTDTQYF
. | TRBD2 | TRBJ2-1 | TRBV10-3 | TGTGCCATCGCCTGGGGGGGGGATGAGCAGTTCTTC | CAIAWGGDEQFF
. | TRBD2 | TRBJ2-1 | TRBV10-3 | TGTGCCATCAGTGAGTCCCTTGCCCTAGCGGGAGGGACTTACAATGAGCAGTTCTTC | CAISESLALAGGTYNEQFF
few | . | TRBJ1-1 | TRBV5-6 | TGTGCCAGCAGCTCTGGGTTAAGGGGGTGGGGGCGTAATTACACTGAAGCTTTCTTT | CASSSGLRGWGRNYTEAFF